These 7 T cell receptor delta chains share one sample of origin, sequenced in a study of Vδ1+ human thymocytes (dated by TCRdb to between 2018 and 2020). Antigens of these TCRs are unknown. Paper-wide results and their limitations: Unlike the oligoclonal repertoires in peripheral blood, the thymic TRG and TRD repertoires appeared highly polyclonal, with Gaussian CDR3 length distributions.

These reads were obtained on an Illumina MiSeq. RNA was extracted with the RNeasy mini kit and reverse transcribed using Superscript III. To generate the CDR3 amplicons, a multiplex PCR was run using pooled V-gene forward primers together with a constant-region reverse primer that carried Illumina adaptor overhangs. In TCRdb, clones were called once more from the public reads by CATT, and rows of identical DNA were later combined. The sample profile shows about 55,000 delta-chain clones; less than 20% of them were found once. Roughly 0.5% of the sample is held by the ten biggest clonotypes. Material for sequencing was Vdelta1+ gamma-delta thymocytes from the thymus. The sample's cell subset or site label, decoded: FACS-sorted CD3+ TCRalphabeta- TCRVdelta1+ TCRVdelta2- thymocytes. The receptors shown here come from a boy under three years old who had congenital heart surgery.

This chain joins TRDV1 and TRDJ1, with 10 bases that match TRDD3. The V and J ends lost 1 base and 2 bases, in that order; junction bases with no gene match: 7. CDR1 and CDR2 from the germline V gene are TSWWSYY and QGS. The CDR3 has 17 amino acids. The CDR3 DNA reads TGTGCTCTTGGGGAACCCTCTTACTGGGGGATTACCGATAAACTCATCTTT. Its translation is CALGEPSYWGITDKLIF.

This clone has only a few counts. The chain recombines TRDV1 with TRDJ1; 10 nucleotides agree with TRDD3. Germline assignment: CDR1 TSWWSYY and CDR2 QGS. The V segment lost 5 bases and the J segment 0 bases; nucleotides outside the gene matches: 24. The CDR3 totals 22 residues. CDR3 sequence reads: CALGSPAFLSWGIRRNTDKLIF. CDR3 nucleotide sequence: TGTGCTCTTGGGTCACCGGCCTTCCTAAGCTGGGGGATAAGGCGGAACACCGATAAACTCATCTTT.

This clone appeared a few times. The chain is built from TRDV1 and TRDJ1; D is perhaps TRDD3 (5 bases). V shed 3 bases and J shed 8 bases, with 22 bases lying between them. Looked up from germline, CDR1 is TSWWSYY and CDR2 is QGS. The CDR3 is made up of 16 amino acids. CDR3 nucleotides: TGTGCTCTTGGGGAGGGGGCGTGCCCGAGCTGGAGAAAACTCATCTTT. It encodes CALGEGACPSWRKLIF.

The chain recombines TRDV1 with TRDJ1; tentative D call: TRDD2 (6 bases). Germline V gene sequence: CDR1 TSWWSYY, CDR2 QGS. V was cut by 5 bases and J by 1 base, with 29 bases left in between. The CDR3 covers 20 residues. CDR3 coding DNA: TGTGCTCTTGGGCCTCTGCTGAGTCCTACGATGCTGTCGTGCACCGATAAACTCATCTTT. It translates to CALGPLLSPTMLSCTDKLIF.

A few counts support this clone. The chain carries TRDV1 and TRDJ1, with 11 positions matching TRDD3. The CDR3 is 19 amino acids. Looked up from germline, CDR1 is TSWWSYY and CDR2 is QGS. Trimming removed 3 bases from V and 0 bases from J; junction bases left unmatched: 12. This chain's CDR3 is CALGESEVLGDMYTDKLIF. As DNA, the CDR3 is TGTGCTCTTGGGGAGTCCGAGGTACTGGGGGATATGTACACCGATAAACTCATCTTT.

The chain combines TRDV1 with TRDJ2, with 11 nucleotides matching TRDD3. From germline, CDR1 is TSWWSYY and CDR2 QGS. The CDR3 covers 21 residues. The ends lost 2 bases at V and 5 bases at J; junction bases unmatched: 19. The CDR3: CALGERPSLTYWGIKTAQLFF. CDR3 DNA sequence: TGTGCTCTTGGGGAAAGGCCTTCCTTAACGTACTGGGGGATAAAAACAGCACAACTCTTCTTT.

This chain links TRDV2 with TRDJ1, with D perhaps TRDD3 (10 bases). The V gene lost 3 bases and the J gene lost 0 bases, with 31 bases spanning the gap. Germline V CDR1 and CDR2: GEAIGNYY, EKD. The CDR3 covers 21 residues. This CDR3 is CACDYPSYVGWGIEYTDKLIF. The CDR3 bases are TGTGCCTGTGACTATCCTTCCTACGTTGGCTGGGGGATAGAGTACACCGATAAACTCATCTTT.